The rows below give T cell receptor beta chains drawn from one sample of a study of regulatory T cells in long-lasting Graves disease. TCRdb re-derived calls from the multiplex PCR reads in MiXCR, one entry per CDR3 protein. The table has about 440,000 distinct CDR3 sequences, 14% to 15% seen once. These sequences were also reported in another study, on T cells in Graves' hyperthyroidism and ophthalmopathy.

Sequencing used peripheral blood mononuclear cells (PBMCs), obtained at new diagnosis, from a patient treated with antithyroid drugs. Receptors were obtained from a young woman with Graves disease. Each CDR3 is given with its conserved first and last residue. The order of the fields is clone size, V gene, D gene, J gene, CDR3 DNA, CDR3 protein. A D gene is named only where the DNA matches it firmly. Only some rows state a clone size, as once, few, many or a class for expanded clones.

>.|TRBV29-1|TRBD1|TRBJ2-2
TGCAGCGCCTGGCAAGGGGGCACAAACACCGGGGAGCTGTTTTTT
CSAWQGGTNTGELFF
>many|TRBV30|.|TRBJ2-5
TGTGCCTGGAGTGGCCAACCTCAAGAGACCCAGTACTTC
CAWSGQPQETQYF
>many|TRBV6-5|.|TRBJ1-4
TGTGCCAGCAGTTACATCGGGGAAAAACTGTTTTTT
CASSYIGEKLFF
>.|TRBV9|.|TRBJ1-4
TGTGCCAGCAGCAGAACAGGGTCGCGGGAAAAACTGTTTTTT
CASSRTGSREKLFF
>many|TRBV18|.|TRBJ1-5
TGTGCCAGCTCATCGCGACTATATAATCAGCCCCAGCATTTT
CASSSRLYNQPQHF
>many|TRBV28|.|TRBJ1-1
TGTGCCAGCAGTTTCGGGCAGGGAGCTTTCTTT
CASSFGQGAFF
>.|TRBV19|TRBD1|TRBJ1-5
TGTGCCAGTACCCCAAGGACAGGGCTTCCAATGGGGAGCAATCAGCCCCAGCATTTT
CASTPRTGLPMGSNQPQHF
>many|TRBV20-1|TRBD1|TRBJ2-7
TGCAGTGCTAGGGTCTTCGGGACAGGGTCCCGATCGGGCTCCTACGAGCAGTACTTC
CSARVFGTGSRSGSYEQYF
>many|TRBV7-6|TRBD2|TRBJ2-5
TGTGCCGCGAGGGCTAGCGGGAGGGCCGGGGAGACCCAGTACTTC
CAARASGRAGETQYF
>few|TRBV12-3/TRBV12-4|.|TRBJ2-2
TGTGCCAGCGGACGGGGAGAGAACACCGGGGAGCTGTTTTTT
CASGRGENTGELFF
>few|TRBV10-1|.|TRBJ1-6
TGCGCCAGCAGCCTACTGCAGGGTGATAATTCACCCCTCCACTTT
CASSLLQGDNSPLHF
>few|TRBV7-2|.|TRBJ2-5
TGTGCCAGCAGCTTAGCTGGGGCCCAGTACTTC
CASSLAGAQYF
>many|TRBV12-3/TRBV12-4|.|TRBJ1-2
TGTGCCAGCAACGACAGAAACTATGGCTACACCTTC
CASNDRNYGYTF
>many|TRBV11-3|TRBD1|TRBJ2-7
TGTGCCAGCAGCCTGGGGACCAAGGGGGCAAAACTGGACGAGCAGTACTTC
CASSLGTKGAKLDEQYF
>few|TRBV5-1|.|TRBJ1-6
TGCGCCAGCAGCTTGGGTGAGGGGACCGTCGGGTCACCCCTCCACTTT
CASSLGEGTVGSPLHF
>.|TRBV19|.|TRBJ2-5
TGTGCCAGTAAAAGGGGCCAGCCGGAAGAGACCCAGTACTTC
CASKRGQPEETQYF
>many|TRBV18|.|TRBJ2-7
TGTGCCAGCTCACCGGACAGTAGGTCCTACGAGCAGTACTTC
CASSPDSRSYEQYF
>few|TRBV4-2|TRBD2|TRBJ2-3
TGTGCCAGCAGCCAAGCCCCTAGCGGGACTAGCACAGATACGCAGTATTTT
CASSQAPSGTSTDTQYF
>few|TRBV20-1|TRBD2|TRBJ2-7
TGCAGTGCTAGTCTAGGCCGACTAGCAAGCACCTACGAGCAGTACTTC
CSASLGRLASTYEQYF
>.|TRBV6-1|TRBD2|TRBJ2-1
TGTGCCAGCAGCCGACTAGCGGAGACATACAATGAGCAGTTCTTC
CASSRLAETYNEQFF